This T cell receptor (beta chain) was profiled in a study of tumor-infiltrating lymphocytes in localized non-small cell lung cancer. Background on the study: Some samples were collected after neoadjuvant chemotherapy; smokers, never-smokers and several histologies were included. Study-level findings and limits: Immunotypes IM1 and IM2 had similar TCR-derived T-cell fractions.

Worth noting for this clone: What it binds is unknown.

Looked up from germline, CDR1 is LNHDA and CDR2 is SQIVND (reference sequence). Trimming pared 3 bases from V and 2 bases from J, leaving 8 bases between. The CDR3 is 14 residues long. Profiling relied on immunoSEQ multiplex PCR, and the TCRdb table lists in-frame clones only, not all of them. Among about 15,000 clones, 69% were seen once, and the ten largest hold 4.5% to 7.5%. The sequence derives from a human donor with non-small cell lung cancer. This chain uses TRBV19 with TRBJ1-3; D perhaps matches TRBD1 (5 bases). The sequencing input was lung tumor tissue. The CDR3 DNA reads TGTGCCAGTAGTATGGGGCCGCCTGGAAACACCATATATTTT. It encodes CASSMGPPGNTIYF.